This record covers a single T cell receptor (beta chain). The entry originates in a study of shared clonotypes between healthy human individuals. V dropped 2 bases and J dropped 4 bases, with 10 bases sitting between them. The V gene's germline CDR1 is SGHKS and CDR2 YYEKEE (reference sequence). The CDR3 totals 14 residues. The table came from immunoSEQ multiplex PCR; TCRdb's copy has only in-frame clones and leaves some out. The table lists about 330,000 clones, roughly 70% of them singletons, with under 13% in the top ten. This chain uses TRBV5-5 with TRBJ2-1; tentative D call: TRBD1 (6 bases). The sequence derives from a man younger than 45 in good health. Sequenced material: memory CD4+ T cells sorted from blood. Subset indicated: CD45RA-negative fraction. The CDR3 region has the DNA TGTGCCAGCAGCTTAGGACAGCTGTACAATGAGCAGTTCTTC. Amino acid sequence: CASSLGQLYNEQFF.